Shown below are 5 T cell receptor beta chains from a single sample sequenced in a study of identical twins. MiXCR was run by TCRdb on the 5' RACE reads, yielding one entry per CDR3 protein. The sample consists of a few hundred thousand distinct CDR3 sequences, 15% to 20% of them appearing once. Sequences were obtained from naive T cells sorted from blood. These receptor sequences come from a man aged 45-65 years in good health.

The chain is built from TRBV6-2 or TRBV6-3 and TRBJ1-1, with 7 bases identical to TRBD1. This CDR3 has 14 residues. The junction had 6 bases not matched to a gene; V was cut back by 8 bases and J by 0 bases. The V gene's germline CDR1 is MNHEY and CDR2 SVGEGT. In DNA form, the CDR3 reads TGTGCCAGCCGGTTGACAGGGCTGAACACTGAAGCTTTCTTT. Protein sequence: CASRLTGLNTEAFF.

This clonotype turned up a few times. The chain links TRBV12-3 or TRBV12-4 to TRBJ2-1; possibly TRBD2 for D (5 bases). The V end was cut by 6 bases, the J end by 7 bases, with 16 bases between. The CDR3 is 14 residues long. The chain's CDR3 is CASRVYGEWNEQFF. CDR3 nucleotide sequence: TGTGCCAGCAGGGTGTATGGGGAGTGGAATGAGCAGTTCTTC.

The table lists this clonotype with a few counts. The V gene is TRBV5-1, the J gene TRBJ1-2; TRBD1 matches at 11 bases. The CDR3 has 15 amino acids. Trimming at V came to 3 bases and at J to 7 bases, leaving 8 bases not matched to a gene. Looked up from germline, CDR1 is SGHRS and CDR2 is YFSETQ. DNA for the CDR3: TGCGCCAGCAGCTCGGGACAGGGGGTCGGCACTGGCTACACCTTC. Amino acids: CASSSGQGVGTGYTF. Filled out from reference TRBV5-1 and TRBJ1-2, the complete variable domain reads KAGVTQTPRYLIKTRGQQVTLSCSPISGHRSVSWYQQTPGQGLQFLFEYFSETQRNKGNFPGRFSGRQFSNSRSEMNVSTLELGDSALYLCASSSGQGVGTGYTFGSGTRLTVV.

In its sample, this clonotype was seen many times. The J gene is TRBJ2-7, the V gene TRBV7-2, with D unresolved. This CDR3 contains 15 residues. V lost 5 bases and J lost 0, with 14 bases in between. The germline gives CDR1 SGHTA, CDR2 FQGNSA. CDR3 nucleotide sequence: TGTGCCAGCAGCCTACCCTTATATAGCTCCTACGAGCAGTACTTC. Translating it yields CASSLPLYSSYEQYF. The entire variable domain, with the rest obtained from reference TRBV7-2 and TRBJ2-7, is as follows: GAGVSQSPSNKVTEKGKDVELRCDPISGHTALYWYRQSLGQGLEFLIYFQGNSAPDKSGLPSDRFSAERTGGSVSTLTIQRTQQEDSAVYLCASSLPLYSSYEQYFGPGTRLTVT.

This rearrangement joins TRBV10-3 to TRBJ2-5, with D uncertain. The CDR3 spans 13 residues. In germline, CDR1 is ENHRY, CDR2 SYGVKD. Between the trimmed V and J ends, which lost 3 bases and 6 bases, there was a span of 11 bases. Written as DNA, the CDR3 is TGTGCCATCAGTGACAGTGGCAGGCAGACCCAGTACTTC. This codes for CAISDSGRQTQYF.